This is a list of T cell receptor beta chains from one sample in a study of cytomegalovirus exposure and HLA in healthy donors. Sequenced by immunoSEQ multiplex PCR; TCRdb stores in-frame clones only, minus some. The top ten clones hold approximately 2% of a sample with approximately 130,000 clones, around 90% of them seen once. The sequenced material came from PBMCs. The receptor set was obtained from a young woman in good health and CMV-seronegative. Each CDR3 is given with its conserved first and last residue. A D gene is named only where the DNA matches it firmly. Expanded clones are given a class, and other clones once, few, many or no size at all.

v_gene	abundance	len	j_gene	d_gene	CDR3nt	CDR3aa
TRBV6-5	.	13	TRBJ2-7	TRBD1	TGTGCCAGCAGTTACGAGGCAGGGGGCGGGCAGTACTTC	CASSYEAGGGQYF
TRBV7-3	.	14	TRBJ2-5	.	TGTGCCAGCAGCTCCACAGGGCCTCCAGAGACCCAGTACTTC	CASSSTGPPETQYF
TRBV18	.	15	TRBJ1-1	.	TGTGCCAGCTCACCTCTGGGCAGGGAAAACACTGAAGCTTTCTTT	CASSPLGRENTEAFF
TRBV2	.	16	TRBJ2-6	.	TGTGCCAGCAGTCCTAGACGGGACTCTGGGGCCAACGTCCTGACTTTC	CASSPRRDSGANVLTF
TRBV5-1	.	11	TRBJ2-1	.	TGCGCCAGCAGTCAGAGGGATGAGCAGTTCTTC	CASSQRDEQFF
TRBV19	.	17	TRBJ2-6	.	TGTGCCAGTAGTATGGAGGGTCGGTTCTCTGGGGCCAACGTCCTGACTTTC	CASSMEGRFSGANVLTF
TRBV2	.	15	TRBJ2-5	TRBD2	TGTGCCAGCAGTGAAGCACTAGCGGGAATGGAGACCCAGTACTTC	CASSEALAGMETQYF
TRBV7-2	.	12	TRBJ2-5	.	TGTGCCAGCAGCCCCAGGGAAGAGACCCAGTACTTC	CASSPREETQYF
TRBV9	few	16	TRBJ2-2	TRBD1	TGTGCCAGCAGCGTCGGGACAGGGGGAAACACCGGGGAGCTGTTTTTT	CASSVGTGGNTGELFF
TRBV27	.	15	TRBJ1-6	.	TGTGCCAGCAGTTTGTCTTTGCGGCTTAATTCACCCCTCCACTTT	CASSLSLRLNSPLHF
TRBV5-6	.	14	TRBJ2-2	.	TGTGCCAGCAGCTTGGGACAGAACACCGGGGAGCTGTTTTTT	CASSLGQNTGELFF
TRBV6-5	.	14	TRBJ2-6	.	TGTGCCAGCACCGAGGATCCTGGGGCCAACGTCCTGACTTTC	CASTEDPGANVLTF
TRBV7-7	.	14	TRBJ2-1	TRBD2	TGTGCTAGCAGCCGGACTAGCGGGATCTATGAGCAGTTCTTC	CASSRTSGIYEQFF
TRBV5-6	.	15	TRBJ2-3	.	TGTGCCAGCAGCTTGGGGGGCAGGGACACAGATACGCAGTATTTT	CASSLGGRDTDTQYF
TRBV5-6	.	14	TRBJ1-1	.	TGTGCCAGCAGCTTCGGCAGGGGCAACACTGAAGCTTTCTTT	CASSFGRGNTEAFF
TRBV28	.	15	TRBJ1-1	.	TGTGCCAGCAGTTTATCATCCGTCGCGGGGTACGCAGCTTTCTTT	CASSLSSVAGYAAFF
TRBV2	.	14	TRBJ1-1	.	TGTGCCAGCAGTGTACAGCAGGGCGGCACTGAAGCTTTCTTT	CASSVQQGGTEAFF
TRBV27	.	11	TRBJ1-2	.	TGTGCCAGCAGGAAAGGAGTGGGCTACACCTTC	CASRKGVGYTF
TRBV7-8	.	19	TRBJ2-5	TRBD2	TGTGCCAGCAGCTTAAGGAGGGTGGGACTAGCGCCCCGCCAGGAGACCCAGTACTTC	CASSLRRVGLAPRQETQYF
TRBV2	.	15	TRBJ1-3	.	TGTGCCAGCAGTGAAGCGCAGGTCTCTGGAAACACCATATATTTT	CASSEAQVSGNTIYF
TRBV6-5	.	13	TRBJ1-5	.	TGTGCCAGCAGGCAGGGTATGGCTCAGCCCCAGCATTTT	CASRQGMAQPQHF
TRBV18	.	14	TRBJ2-3	.	TGTGCCAGCTCACCACCTAGCCCCACAGATACGCAGTATTTT	CASSPPSPTDTQYF
TRBV4-2	.	14	TRBJ1-2	TRBD1	TGTGCCAGCAGCCCGGGACAGGGAGACTATGGCTACACCTTC	CASSPGQGDYGYTF
TRBV5-1	.	17	TRBJ1-1	TRBD1	TGCGCCAGCAGCCGGGGACAGGGGCGGGGGCGACGGACTGAAGCTTTCTTT	CASSRGQGRGRRTEAFF
TRBV5-1	.	15	TRBJ2-5	TRBD1	TGCGCCAGCCGAACCGGACAGGGACCGTCGGAGACCCAGTACTTC	CASRTGQGPSETQYF
TRBV5-1	.	17	TRBJ2-3	.	TGCGCCAGCAGCTGGCCCCGGGACTTGCCGACCACAGATACGCAGTATTTT	CASSWPRDLPTTDTQYF
TRBV28	.	14	TRBJ2-7	TRBD1	TGTGCCAGCAGTTCTGGACAGGGTTCCTACGAGCAGTACTTC	CASSSGQGSYEQYF
TRBV19	.	15	TRBJ2-7	TRBD2	TGTGCCAGTGCATTGGTAGCGGGAGGACTTGACGAGCAGTACTTC	CASALVAGGLDEQYF